This T cell receptor beta chain was recorded in a study of cytomegalovirus exposure and HLA in healthy donors. Findings and limits, study-wide: The tendency of first-cohort TCR clusters to co-occur in the approximately 110 validation repertoires was the finding of a later analysis. In vitro, a few CMV-associated chains proved specific for CMV antigens. Many donors shared some public TCRs, even though most TCR sequences were rare. Cytomegalovirus-associated TCR beta chains were listed, numbering approximately 150.

A word on this clone: Its antigen is not identified.

The assay was immunoSEQ multiplex PCR, and TCRdb's table has in-frame clones only and misses some. The sample carries roughly 150,000 clones, under 90% recorded once. The CDR3 spans 14 residues. V lost 3 bases to trimming and J lost 3 bases, with 11 bases between them. Germline assignment: CDR1 SGHRS and CDR2 YFSETQ. The chain combines TRBV5-1 with TRBJ2-3; weak D call: TRBD2 (6 bases). Sequencing was carried out using PBMCs. The receptor comes from a young woman in good health and CMV-seropositive. Here the CDR3 reads CASSSEGRTDTQYF. The CDR3 coding sequence is TGCGCCAGCAGCTCGGAGGGCCGGACAGATACGCAGTATTTT.